These 17 T cell receptor beta chains were all obtained from the same sample, sequenced in a study of T cell responses to AZD1222 COVID-19 vaccine (dated by TCRdb to the early 2020s). The time point label, read with the paper, signifies: baseline before first vaccination. The library was obtained by the immunoSEQ multiplex PCR assay. TCRdb stores this immuneACCESS table with in-frame sequences only. Part of the clones is absent; in the studies checked, under half of the shortfall reflects unresolved V genes, and no reason is known for the rest. This sample comprises 90,000 to 110,000 clones, approximately 90% of them detected only once. Of the sample, 9% to 9.5% falls within the top ten clones. Sequences were derived from peripheral blood, sampled on day 0 of AZD1222 vaccination. The receptors originated from an adult in good health.

The CDR3 DNA sequence: TGTGCCAGCAGTGTCTCTTACCCCCAGATAAATGAGCAGTTCTTC. This codes for CASSVSYPQINEQFF. This chain joins TRBV28 and TRBJ2-1; D gene unclear. The CDR3 is 15 residues long. Trimming left V 5 bases short and J 7 bases short, with 18 bases between. The germline V gene has CDR1 MDHEN and CDR2 SYDVKM.

DNA for the CDR3: TGTGCCAGCAGCTTAACTGCCGGGCCCCCCGGGGCCAACGTCCTGACTTTC. It translates to CASSLTAGPPGANVLTF. The chain has TRBV7-3 and TRBJ2-6; no firm D call. The germline V and J ends were trimmed by 0 bases and 4 bases, with 13 bases remaining between them. The CDR3 is 17 amino acids. Germline CDR1 reads SGHTA; CDR2 reads FQGTGA.

The rearrangement joins TRBV28 to TRBJ2-7; TRBD2 matches 13 bases. Trimming cost V 4 bases and J 4 bases; bases outside gene matches: 4. The germline gives CDR1 MDHEN, CDR2 SYDVKM. The CDR3 contains 15 residues. The CDR3 loop is CASSSRTSGRYEQYF. The DNA of the CDR3 is TGTGCCAGCAGTTCCCGGACTAGCGGGAGATACGAGCAGTACTTC.

J is TRBJ2-1 and V is TRBV2; D is perhaps TRBD1 (5 bases). The germline gives CDR1 SNHLY, CDR2 FYNNEI. The length of the CDR3 is 15 residues. With 2 bases removed from V and 4 bases from J, the gap between germline ends came to 12 bases. The CDR3 DNA follows: TGTGCCAGCAGTGAAAAACTTTCAGGGTACAATGAGCAGTTCTTC. It codes for CASSEKLSGYNEQFF. Looking up the rest from reference TRBV2 and TRBJ2-1 gives the full variable domain: EPEVTQTPSHQVTQMGQEVILRCVPISNHLYFYWYRQILGQKVEFLVSFYNNEISEKSEIFDDQFSVERPDGSNFTLKIRSTKLEDSAMYFCASSEKLSGYNEQFFGPGTRLTVL.

The sample holds one count of this clone. The CDR3: CASSLAATSGTGELFF. DNA for the CDR3: TGTGCCAGCAGCTTGGCCGCCACCTCGGGGACCGGGGAGCTGTTTTTT. This chain uses TRBV5-4 with TRBJ2-2, with D tentatively TRBD2 (5 bases). V gave up 0 bases and J gave up 5 bases, with 14 bases separating them. The CDR3 totals 16 residues. CDR1 is SGHNT, CDR2 YYREEE, per germline (reference sequence).

The rearrangement uses TRBV3-1 (or the pseudogene TRBV3-2) and TRBJ2-5; no clear D gene. Germline V gene data show CDR1 as LGHDT and CDR2 as YNNKEL (reference sequence). V lost 3 bases to trimming and J lost 5 bases, with 16 bases between them. This CDR3 comprises 15 residues. DNA of the CDR3: TGTGCCAGCAGCCAGGGTCCTTTGGGTCAGGAGACCCAGTACTTC. Encoded protein: CASSQGPLGQETQYF.

This clone has only one observation. This chain links TRBV10-3 with TRBJ1-1; a weak D match, TRBD1 (6 bases). This CDR3 has 11 residues. The V end was cut by 10 bases, the J end by 1 base, with 7 bases between. Germline V gene data show CDR1 as ENHRY and CDR2 as SYGVKD. The CDR3 DNA reads TGTGCCACCAGGGGGAACACTGAAGCTTTCTTT. Protein sequence: CATRGNTEAFF.

The V and J genes are TRBV5-1 and TRBJ2-7; 13 bases match TRBD2. J was trimmed by 7 bases and V by 0 bases; bases with no gene match: 13. CDR1 and CDR2 (germline): SGHRS, YFSETQ. The CDR3 is made up of 18 amino acids. The CDR3 loop is CASSLETSGRAVEREQYF. The CDR3, as DNA: TGCGCCAGCAGCTTGGAAACTAGCGGGAGGGCCGTAGAGCGTGAGCAGTACTTC.

The CDR3 loop reads CASTRGQGYQPQHF. In DNA form, the CDR3 reads TGTGCCAGCACAAGAGGACAGGGTTATCAGCCCCAGCATTTT. The rearrangement uses TRBV28 and TRBJ1-5, with 8 positions matching TRBD1. The CDR3 has 14 amino acids. Per the germline V gene, CDR1 is MDHEN and CDR2 is SYDVKM. V was clipped by 7 bases and J by 5 bases; unmatched bases: 7.

This sequence joins TRBV28 and TRBJ2-4, with D uncertain. This CDR3 is 11 amino acids long. Trimming removed 10 bases from V and 6 bases from J, with 10 bases in between. CDR1 and CDR2 (germline): MDHEN, SYDVKM. DNA for the CDR3: TGTGCCACCGCGCTCCCAAACATTCAGTACTTC. Residues: CATALPNIQYF.

The V and J genes are TRBV9 and TRBJ2-2; weak D call: TRBD1 (5 bases). Per the germline V gene, CDR1 is SGDLS and CDR2 is YYNGEE. The CDR3 covers 15 residues. With 0 bases removed from V and 1 base from J, the gap between germline ends came to 7 bases. CDR3 amino acids: CASSVGQGNTGELFF. CDR3 sequence (DNA): TGTGCCAGCAGCGTAGGCCAGGGGAACACCGGGGAGCTGTTTTTT.

The chain recombines TRBV6-6 with TRBJ2-7, with TRBD1 as a possible D gene (5 bases). The CDR3 has 12 amino acids. In germline, CDR1 is MNHNY, CDR2 SVGAGI (reference sequence). Trimming shortened V by 10 bases and J by 5 bases, and 15 bases separated the two germline ends. The CDR3 loop is CATSPQGDEQYF. The CDR3 DNA follows: TGTGCCACCTCTCCCCAGGGCGACGAGCAGTACTTC.

CDR3 sequence (DNA): TGTGCCAGCAGTCCCAACACCGGGGAGCTGTTTTTT. Translated: CASSPNTGELFF. The chain links TRBV6-2 or TRBV6-3 to TRBJ2-2; D remains ambiguous. Trimming shortened V by 5 bases and J by 2 bases, and 3 bases separated the two germline ends. The V gene's germline CDR1 is MNHEY and CDR2 SVGEGT. CDR3 size: 12 residues.

The chain is built from TRBV24-1 and TRBJ2-1; 8 bases match TRBD2. The CDR3 is 17 residues long. J lost 6 bases, V lost 4 bases, and 13 bases had no gene match. Per the germline V gene, CDR1 is KGHDR and CDR2 is SFDVKD. The CDR3 protein is CATSDPTPGLVTNEQFF. The CDR3 DNA follows: TGTGCCACCAGTGACCCGACTCCGGGACTAGTCACCAATGAGCAGTTCTTC.

This clone turned up a few times. The gene calls are TRBV18 and TRBJ1-5; a possible D gene is TRBD1 (5 bases). Trimming removed 6 bases from V and 2 bases from J, with 17 bases in between. CDR1 is KGHSH, CDR2 LQKENI, per germline. The CDR3 consists of 16 residues. CDR3 residues: CASSPAGPGGNQPQHF. The CDR3 region has the DNA TGTGCCAGCTCCCCCGCGGGGCCTGGGGGCAATCAGCCCCAGCATTTT. The whole variable domain, remainder taken from reference TRBV18 and TRBJ1-5, is NAGVMQNPRHLVRRRGQEARLRCSPMKGHSHVYWYRQLPEEGLKFMVYLQKENIIDESGMPKERFSAEFPKEGPSILRIQQVVRGDSAAYFCASSPAGPGGNQPQHFGDGTRLSIL.

There are a few counts of this clone. The chain is built from TRBV6-2 or TRBV6-3 and TRBJ2-3; D not resolved. The V gene lost 3 bases and the J gene lost 2 bases, with 9 bases spanning the gap. Germline V gene sequence: CDR1 MNHEY, CDR2 SVGEGT. This CDR3 is built from 14 residues. In nucleotides, the CDR3 is TGTGCCAGCAGTTATGGGGATACCACAGATACGCAGTATTTT. Its protein is CASSYGDTTDTQYF.

The chain recombines TRBV7-9 with TRBJ2-3, with D possibly being TRBD2 (6 bases). V was clipped by 1 base and J by 2 bases, with 10 bases between them. Germline V gene data show CDR1 as SEHNR and CDR2 as FQNEAQ (reference sequence). The CDR3 has 15 residues. The CDR3 loop reads CASSLEGLYTDTQYF. CDR3 DNA sequence: TGTGCCAGCAGCTTAGAGGGACTTTACACAGATACGCAGTATTTT.